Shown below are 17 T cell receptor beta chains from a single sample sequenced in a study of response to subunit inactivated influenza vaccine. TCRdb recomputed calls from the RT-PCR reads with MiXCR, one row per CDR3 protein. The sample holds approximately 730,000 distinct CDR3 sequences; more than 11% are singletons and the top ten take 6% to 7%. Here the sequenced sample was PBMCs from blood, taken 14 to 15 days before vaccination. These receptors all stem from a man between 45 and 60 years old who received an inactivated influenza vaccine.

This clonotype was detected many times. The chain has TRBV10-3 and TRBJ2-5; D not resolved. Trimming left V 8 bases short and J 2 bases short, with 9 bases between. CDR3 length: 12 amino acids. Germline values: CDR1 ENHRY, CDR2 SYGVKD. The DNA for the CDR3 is TGTGCCATCGGACGAGGTCAAGAGACCCAGTACTTC. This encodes CAIGRGQETQYF.

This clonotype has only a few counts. The CDR3 bases are TGCGCCAGCAGCCGACAGTCTAGCACAGATACGCAGTATTTT. It is translated as CASSRQSSTDTQYF. V usage is TRBV5-1 and J usage is TRBJ2-3, with D possibly TRBD1 on 5 matching bases. The CDR3 is 14 residues long. Germline V gene data show CDR1 as SGHRS and CDR2 as YFSETQ. V was shortened by 4 bases and J by 0 bases, with 9 bases between the two germline ends.

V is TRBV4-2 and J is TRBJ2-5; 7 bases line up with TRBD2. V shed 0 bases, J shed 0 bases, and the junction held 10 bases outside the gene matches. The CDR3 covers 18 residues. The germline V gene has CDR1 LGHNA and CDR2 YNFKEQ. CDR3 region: CASSQEPSGGGYQETQYF. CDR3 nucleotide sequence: TGTGCCAGCAGCCAAGAACCCTCGGGGGGAGGGTACCAAGAGACCCAGTACTTC.

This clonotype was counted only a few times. The CDR3 loop reads CASSLSRGHNEQYF. CDR3 DNA sequence: TGTGCCAGCAGCTTATCTAGGGGTCATAACGAGCAGTACTTC. The chain recombines TRBV7-9 with TRBJ2-7, with a possible D match to TRBD1 (5 bases). Germline assignment: CDR1 SEHNR and CDR2 FQNEAQ (reference sequence). CDR3 length: 14 residues. Trimming removed 2 bases at V and 5 bases at J, with 13 bases between.

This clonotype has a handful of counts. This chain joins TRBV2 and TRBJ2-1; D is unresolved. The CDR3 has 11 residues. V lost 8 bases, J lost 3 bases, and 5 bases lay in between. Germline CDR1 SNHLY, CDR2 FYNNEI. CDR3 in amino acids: CASHRYNEQFF. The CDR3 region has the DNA TGTGCCAGCCATCGCTACAATGAGCAGTTCTTC.

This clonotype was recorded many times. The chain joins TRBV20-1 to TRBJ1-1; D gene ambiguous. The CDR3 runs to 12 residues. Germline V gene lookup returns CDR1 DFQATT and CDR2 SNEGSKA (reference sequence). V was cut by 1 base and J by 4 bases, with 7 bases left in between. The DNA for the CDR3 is TGCAGTGCTAGAGCTTTTCTCACTGAAGCTTTCTTT. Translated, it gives CSARAFLTEAFF.

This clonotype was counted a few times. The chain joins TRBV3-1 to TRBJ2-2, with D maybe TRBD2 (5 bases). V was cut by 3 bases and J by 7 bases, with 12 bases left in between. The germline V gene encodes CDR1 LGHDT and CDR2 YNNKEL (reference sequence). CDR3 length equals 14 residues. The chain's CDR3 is CASSHRRRVGELFF. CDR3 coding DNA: TGTGCCAGCAGCCATCGCAGGCGGGTCGGGGAGCTGTTTTTT.

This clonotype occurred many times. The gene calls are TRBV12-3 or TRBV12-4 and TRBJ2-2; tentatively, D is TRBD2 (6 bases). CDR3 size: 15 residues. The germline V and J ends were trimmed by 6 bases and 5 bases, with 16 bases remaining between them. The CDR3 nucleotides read TGTGCCAGCAGCTCCCGGGACTTCCGGACCGGGGAGCTGTTTTTT. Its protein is CASSSRDFRTGELFF.

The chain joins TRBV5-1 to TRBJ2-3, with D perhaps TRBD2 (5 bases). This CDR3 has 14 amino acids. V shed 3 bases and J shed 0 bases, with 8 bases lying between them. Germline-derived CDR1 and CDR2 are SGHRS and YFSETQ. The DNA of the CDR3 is TGCGCCAGCAGCTGGAGCGGTAGCACAGATACGCAGTATTTT. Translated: CASSWSGSTDTQYF.

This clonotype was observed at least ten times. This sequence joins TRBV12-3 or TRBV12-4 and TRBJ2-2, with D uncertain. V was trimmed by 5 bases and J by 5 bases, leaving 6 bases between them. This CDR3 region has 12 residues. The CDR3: CASSPLTGELFF. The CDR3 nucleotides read TGTGCCAGCAGTCCCCTGACCGGGGAGCTGTTTTTT.

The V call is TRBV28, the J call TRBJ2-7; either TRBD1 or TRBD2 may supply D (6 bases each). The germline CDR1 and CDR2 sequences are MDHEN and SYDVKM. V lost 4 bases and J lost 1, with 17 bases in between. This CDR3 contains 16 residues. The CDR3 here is CASSSTWGAGSYEQYF. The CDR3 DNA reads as TGTGCCAGCAGTTCAACGTGGGGGGCTGGGTCCTACGAGCAGTACTTC.

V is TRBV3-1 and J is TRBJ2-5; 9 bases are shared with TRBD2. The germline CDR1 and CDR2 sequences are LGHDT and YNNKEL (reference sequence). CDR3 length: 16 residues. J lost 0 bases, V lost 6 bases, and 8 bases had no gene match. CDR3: CASSTGTSSYQETQYF. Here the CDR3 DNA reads TGTGCCAGCAGTACCGGGACTAGCAGTTACCAAGAGACCCAGTACTTC.

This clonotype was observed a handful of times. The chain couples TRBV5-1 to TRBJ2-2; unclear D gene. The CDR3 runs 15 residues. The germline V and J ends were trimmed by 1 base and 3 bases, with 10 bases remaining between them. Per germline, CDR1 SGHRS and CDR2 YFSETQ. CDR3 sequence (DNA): TGCGCCAGCAGCTTGTCTGGGTTTGACACCGGGGAGCTGTTTTTT. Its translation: CASSLSGFDTGELFF.

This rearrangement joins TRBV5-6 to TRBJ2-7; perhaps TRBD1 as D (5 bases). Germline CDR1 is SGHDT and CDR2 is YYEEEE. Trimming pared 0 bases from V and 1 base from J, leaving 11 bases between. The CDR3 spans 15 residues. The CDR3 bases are TGTGCCAGCAGCTTGGGGGCAGGGTTATCCTACGAGCAGTACTTC. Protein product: CASSLGAGLSYEQYF.

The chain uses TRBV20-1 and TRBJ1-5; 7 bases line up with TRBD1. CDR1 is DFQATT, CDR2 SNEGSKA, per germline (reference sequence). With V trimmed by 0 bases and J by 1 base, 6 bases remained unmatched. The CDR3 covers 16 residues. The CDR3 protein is CSARDRLQGSNQPQHF. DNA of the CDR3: TGCAGTGCTAGAGATCGCTTACAGGGGAGCAATCAGCCCCAGCATTTT.

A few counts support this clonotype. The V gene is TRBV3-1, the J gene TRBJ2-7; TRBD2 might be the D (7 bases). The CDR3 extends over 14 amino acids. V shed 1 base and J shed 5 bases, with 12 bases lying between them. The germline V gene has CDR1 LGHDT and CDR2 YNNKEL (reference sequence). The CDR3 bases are TGTGCCAGCAGCCAAGTTTCGGGGGGCGACGAGCAGTACTTC. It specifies CASSQVSGGDEQYF.

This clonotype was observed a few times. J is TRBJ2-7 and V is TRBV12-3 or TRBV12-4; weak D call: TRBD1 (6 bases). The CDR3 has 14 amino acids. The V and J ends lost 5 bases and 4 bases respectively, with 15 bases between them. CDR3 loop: CASSPYGTLYEQYF. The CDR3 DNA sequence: TGTGCCAGCAGTCCCTACGGGACACTTTACGAGCAGTACTTC.